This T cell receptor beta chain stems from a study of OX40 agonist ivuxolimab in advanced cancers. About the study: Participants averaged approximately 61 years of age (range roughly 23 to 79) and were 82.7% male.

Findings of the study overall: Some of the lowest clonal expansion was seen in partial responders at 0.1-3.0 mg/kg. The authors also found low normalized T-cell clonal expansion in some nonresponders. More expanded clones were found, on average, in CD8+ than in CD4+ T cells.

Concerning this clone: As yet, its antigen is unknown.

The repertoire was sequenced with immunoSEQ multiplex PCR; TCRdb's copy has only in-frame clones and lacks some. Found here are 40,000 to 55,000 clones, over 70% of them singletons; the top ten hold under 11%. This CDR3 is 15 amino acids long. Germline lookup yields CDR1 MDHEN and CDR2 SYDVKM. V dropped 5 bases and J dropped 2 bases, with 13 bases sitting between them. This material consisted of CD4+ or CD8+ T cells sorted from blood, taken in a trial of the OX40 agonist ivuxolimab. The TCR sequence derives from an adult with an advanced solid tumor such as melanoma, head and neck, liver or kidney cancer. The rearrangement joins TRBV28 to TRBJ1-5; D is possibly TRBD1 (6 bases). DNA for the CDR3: TGTGCCAGCAGTAAACAGGGTAGAGGCAATCAGCCCCAGCATTTT. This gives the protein CASSKQGRGNQPQHF.